What follows are 10 T cell receptor beta chains derived from one specimen sequenced in a study of blood T cell repertoires in COVID-19. Sequencing was performed with immunoSEQ multiplex PCR; in TCRdb, only in-frame clones are kept and a portion is missing. The sample shows fewer than 250,000 clones, 86% of them seen only once. The sequenced material came from peripheral blood. These TCRs come from a woman between 45 and 65 years old with acute or convalescent COVID-19.

This sequence joins TRBV18 and TRBJ1-5; weak D call: TRBD1 (6 bases). Trimming left V 0 bases short and J 2 bases short, with 11 bases between. This CDR3 comprises 16 residues. Germline V CDR1 and CDR2: KGHSH, LQKENI. CDR3 sequence reads: CASSPPGGLGNQPQHF. CDR3 in DNA: TGTGCCAGCTCACCACCGGGGGGGCTGGGCAATCAGCCCCAGCATTTT. The whole variable domain, remainder taken from reference TRBV18 and TRBJ1-5, is NAGVMQNPRHLVRRRGQEARLRCSPMKGHSHVYWYRQLPEEGLKFMVYLQKENIIDESGMPKERFSAEFPKEGPSILRIQQVVRGDSAAYFCASSPPGGLGNQPQHFGDGTRLSIL.

The chain is built from TRBV27 and TRBJ1-4; no clear D. V lost 4 bases to trimming and J lost 8 bases, with 14 bases between them. The germline CDR1 and CDR2 sequences are MNHEY and SMNVEV (reference sequence). The CDR3 is made up of 14 amino acids. The CDR3 region is CASSSGSSWEKLFF. For the CDR3, the DNA is TGTGCCAGCAGTTCCGGGTCCTCTTGGGAAAAACTGTTTTTT.

CDR3 DNA: TGTGCCAGCAGCGTAGTGGACAGCTTCTCTGGGGCCAACGTCCTGACTTTC. It encodes CASSVVDSFSGANVLTF. The V gene is TRBV9, the J gene TRBJ2-6; maybe TRBD1 (6 bases). Deletions cut 0 bases from V and 0 bases from J, with 10 bases between. Germline V gene lookup returns CDR1 SGDLS and CDR2 YYNGEE. CDR3 length equals 17 residues.

This sequence joins TRBV7-9 and TRBJ2-1; TRBD2 is a possible D gene (5 bases). V lost 5 bases and J 8 bases, leaving 16 bases between the germline ends. CDR1 is SEHNR and CDR2 is FQNEAQ in the germline V gene (reference sequence). The length of the CDR3 is 14 residues. The CDR3 sequence is CASSQRWELHEQFF. The CDR3 DNA sequence: TGTGCCAGCAGCCAACGATGGGAGTTACATGAGCAGTTCTTC.

V is TRBV7-2 and J is TRBJ2-2; D perhaps matches TRBD2 (5 bases). Germline CDR1 reads SGHTA; CDR2 reads FQGNSA. Trimming cost V 2 bases and J 3 bases, with 7 bases left between them. This CDR3 comprises 14 residues. The CDR3 coding sequence is TGTGCCAGCAGCTTATTCGGGGACACCGGGGAGCTGTTTTTT. Translating it yields CASSLFGDTGELFF.

The rearrangement uses TRBV23-1 and TRBJ1-1, with D unresolved. TRBV23-1 is known as an ORF, though its function is uncertain. Trimming shortened V by 0 bases and J by 2 bases, and 10 bases separated the two germline ends. The CDR3 has 15 residues. The CDR3 loop reads CASSQSGPINTEAFF. The CDR3 nucleotides are TGCGCCAGCAGTCAATCTGGCCCCATAAACACTGAAGCTTTCTTT.

Points on this clone: The same CDR3 arises from other DNA sequences in this sample as well. The V and J genes are TRBV5-1 and TRBJ1-1; perhaps TRBD1 as D (5 bases). V was pared by 2 bases and J by 4 bases, with 9 bases between. This CDR3 region has 13 residues. Germline-derived CDR1 and CDR2 are SGHRS and YFSETQ. DNA for the CDR3: TGCGCCAGCAGCTTAGGCGGGGGCACTGAAGCTTTCTTT. Translating gives CASSLGGGTEAFF.

The chain combines TRBV3-1 (or the pseudogene TRBV3-2) with TRBJ2-1; no reliable D call. V lost 1 base and J 6 bases, leaving 4 bases between the germline ends. There are 12 residues in the CDR3. CDR1 is LGHDT, CDR2 YNNKEL, per germline (reference sequence). CDR3: CASSQGLNEQFF. The CDR3 DNA reads TGTGCCAGCAGCCAAGGACTCAATGAGCAGTTCTTC.

This clone was counted a few times. V usage is TRBV7-8 and J usage is TRBJ1-4; possibly TRBD1 for D (6 bases). The ends were cut back, 2 bases at V and 8 bases at J, with 9 bases in the middle. The CDR3 consists of 13 residues. CDR1 and CDR2 (germline): SGHVS, FQNEAQ. The DNA for the CDR3 is TGTGCCAGCAGCTTAACAGGGAACGAAAAACTGTTTTTT. This codes for CASSLTGNEKLFF.

V usage is TRBV27 and J usage is TRBJ1-5; D is uncertain. The CDR3 spans 16 residues. The V gene's germline CDR1 is MNHEY and CDR2 SMNVEV (reference sequence). Deletions cut 6 bases from V and 2 bases from J, with 17 bases between. The DNA of the CDR3 is TGTGCCAGCAGATACGTGGAGGGTACCGGCAATCAGCCCCAGCATTTT. Translated, it gives CASRYVEGTGNQPQHF.